This TCR beta chain was documented in a study of early stage breast cancer tumors. V lost 2 bases and J lost 2; bases outside the gene matches: 5. This CDR3 spans 16 amino acids. Germline-derived CDR1 and CDR2 are SGHNT and YYREEE (reference sequence). Each sample had two DNA replicates, roughly 0.48 ug blood or roughly 1.6 ug tissue. Assay used: immunoSEQ multiplex PCR; TCRdb lists only in-frame clones, some missing. The table includes roughly 56,000 clones, approximately 80% detected once. With respect to this clone: Its target is unknown.

Notes on the study in general: Compared with adjacent normal breast tissue, tumors showed around 2.7-fold greater T cell density and higher clonality.

This TCR derives from a person aged 25 to 40 with breast cancer. Sequenced input: blood. The chain employs TRBV5-4 and TRBJ2-3, with TRBD2 identical over 10 bases. The CDR3 DNA reads as TGTGCCAGCAGCTTCCTTAGCGGGGGGAACACAGATACGCAGTATTTT. This sequence encodes CASSFLSGGNTDTQYF.